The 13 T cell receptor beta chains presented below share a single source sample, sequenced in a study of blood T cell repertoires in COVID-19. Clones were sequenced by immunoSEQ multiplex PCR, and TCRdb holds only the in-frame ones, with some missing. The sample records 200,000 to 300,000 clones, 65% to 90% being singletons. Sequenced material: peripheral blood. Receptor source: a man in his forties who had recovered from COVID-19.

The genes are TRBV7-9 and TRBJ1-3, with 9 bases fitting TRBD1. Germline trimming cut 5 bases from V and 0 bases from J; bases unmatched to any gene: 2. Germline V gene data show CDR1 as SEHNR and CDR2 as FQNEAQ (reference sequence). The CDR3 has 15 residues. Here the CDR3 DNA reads TGTGCCAGCAGCCCGGACAGGGGCTCTGGAAACACCATATATTTT. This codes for CASSPDRGSGNTIYF.

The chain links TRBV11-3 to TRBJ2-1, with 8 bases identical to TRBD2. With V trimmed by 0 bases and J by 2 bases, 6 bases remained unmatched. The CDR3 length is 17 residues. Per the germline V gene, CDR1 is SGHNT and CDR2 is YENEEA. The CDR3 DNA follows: TGTGCCAGCAGCTTAGATAGATCGGGAGGGACCTACAATGAGCAGTTCTTC. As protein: CASSLDRSGGTYNEQFF.

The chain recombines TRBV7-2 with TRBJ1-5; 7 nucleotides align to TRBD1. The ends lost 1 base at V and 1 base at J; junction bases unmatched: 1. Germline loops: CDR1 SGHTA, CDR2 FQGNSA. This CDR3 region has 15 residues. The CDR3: CASSLVTGSNQPQHF. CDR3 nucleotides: TGTGCCAGCAGCTTAGTGACAGGGAGCAATCAGCCCCAGCATTTT.

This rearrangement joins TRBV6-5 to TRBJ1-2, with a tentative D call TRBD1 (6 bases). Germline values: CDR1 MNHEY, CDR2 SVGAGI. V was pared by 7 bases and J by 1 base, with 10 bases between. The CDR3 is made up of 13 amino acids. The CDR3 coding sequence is TGTGCCAGCACCAGGGACAATAACTATGGCTACACCTTC. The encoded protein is CASTRDNNYGYTF.

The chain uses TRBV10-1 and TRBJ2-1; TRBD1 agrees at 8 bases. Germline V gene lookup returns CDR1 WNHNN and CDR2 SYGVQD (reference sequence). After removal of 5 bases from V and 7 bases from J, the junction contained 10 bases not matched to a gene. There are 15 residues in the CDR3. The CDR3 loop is CASSQNRDRLNEQFF. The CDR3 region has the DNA TGCGCCAGCAGTCAAAACCGGGACAGGCTTAATGAGCAGTTCTTC.

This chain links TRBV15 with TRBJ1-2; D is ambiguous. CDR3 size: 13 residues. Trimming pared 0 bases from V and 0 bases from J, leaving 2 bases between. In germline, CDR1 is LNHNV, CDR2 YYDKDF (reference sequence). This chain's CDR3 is CATSRDTNYGYTF. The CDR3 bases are TGTGCCACCAGCAGAGACACTAACTATGGCTACACCTTC.

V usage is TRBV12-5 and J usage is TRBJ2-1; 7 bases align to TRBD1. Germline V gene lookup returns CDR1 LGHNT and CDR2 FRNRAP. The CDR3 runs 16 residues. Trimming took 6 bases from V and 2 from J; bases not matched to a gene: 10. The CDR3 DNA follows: TGTGCTAGTGGCCTCAGGACAGGCTTCACCTACAATGAGCAGTTCTTC. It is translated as CASGLRTGFTYNEQFF.

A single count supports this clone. This CDR3 reads CAISTNRGLGQPQHF. The CDR3 DNA is TGTGCCATCAGTACAAACAGGGGGCTGGGTCAGCCCCAGCATTTT. The chain recombines TRBV10-3 with TRBJ1-5; 9 positions match TRBD1. J gave up 6 bases and V 5 bases, and 8 bases lay outside the gene matches. Germline V gene lookup returns CDR1 ENHRY and CDR2 SYGVKD. This CDR3 is 15 amino acids long.

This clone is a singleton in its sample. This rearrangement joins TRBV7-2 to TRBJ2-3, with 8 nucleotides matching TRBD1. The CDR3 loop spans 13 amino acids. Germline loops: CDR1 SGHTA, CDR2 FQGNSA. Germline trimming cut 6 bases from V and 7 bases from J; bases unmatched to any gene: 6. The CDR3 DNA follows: TGTGCCAGCAGTCGTGACAGGGGAAATACGCAGTATTTT. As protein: CASSRDRGNTQYF.

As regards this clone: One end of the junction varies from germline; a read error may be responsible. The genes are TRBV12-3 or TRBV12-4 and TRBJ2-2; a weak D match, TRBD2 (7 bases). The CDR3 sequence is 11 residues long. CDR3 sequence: CASSLGGGLFF. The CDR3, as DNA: TGTGCCAGCAGCCTGGGAGGGGGGCTGTTTTTT.

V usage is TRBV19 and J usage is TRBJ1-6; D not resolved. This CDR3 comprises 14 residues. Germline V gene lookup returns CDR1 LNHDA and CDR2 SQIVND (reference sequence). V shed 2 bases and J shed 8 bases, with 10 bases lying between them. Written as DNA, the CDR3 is TGTGCCAGTAGTATATCGGGGAAAGATTCACCCCTCCACTTT. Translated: CASSISGKDSPLHF. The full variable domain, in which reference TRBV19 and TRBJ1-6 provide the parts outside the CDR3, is DGGITQSPKYLFRKEGQNVTLSCEQNLNHDAMYWYRQDPGQGLRLIYYSQIVNDFQKGDIAEGYSVSREKKESFPLTVTSAQKNPTAFYLCASSISGKDSPLHFGNGTRLTVT.

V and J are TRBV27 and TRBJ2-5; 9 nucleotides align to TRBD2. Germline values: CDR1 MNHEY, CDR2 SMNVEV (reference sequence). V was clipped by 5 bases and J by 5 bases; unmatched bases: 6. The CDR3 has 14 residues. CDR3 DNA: TGTGCCAGCAGTCCCGGGACTAGCTGGGAGACCCAGTACTTC. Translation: CASSPGTSWETQYF.

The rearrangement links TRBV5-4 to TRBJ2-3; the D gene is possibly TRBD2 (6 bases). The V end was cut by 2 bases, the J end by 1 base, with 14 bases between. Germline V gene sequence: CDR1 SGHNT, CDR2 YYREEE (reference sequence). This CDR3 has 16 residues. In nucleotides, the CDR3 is TGTGCCAGCAGCTTTGAAGGGGCGGGGCGCACAGATACGCAGTATTTT. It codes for CASSFEGAGRTDTQYF.